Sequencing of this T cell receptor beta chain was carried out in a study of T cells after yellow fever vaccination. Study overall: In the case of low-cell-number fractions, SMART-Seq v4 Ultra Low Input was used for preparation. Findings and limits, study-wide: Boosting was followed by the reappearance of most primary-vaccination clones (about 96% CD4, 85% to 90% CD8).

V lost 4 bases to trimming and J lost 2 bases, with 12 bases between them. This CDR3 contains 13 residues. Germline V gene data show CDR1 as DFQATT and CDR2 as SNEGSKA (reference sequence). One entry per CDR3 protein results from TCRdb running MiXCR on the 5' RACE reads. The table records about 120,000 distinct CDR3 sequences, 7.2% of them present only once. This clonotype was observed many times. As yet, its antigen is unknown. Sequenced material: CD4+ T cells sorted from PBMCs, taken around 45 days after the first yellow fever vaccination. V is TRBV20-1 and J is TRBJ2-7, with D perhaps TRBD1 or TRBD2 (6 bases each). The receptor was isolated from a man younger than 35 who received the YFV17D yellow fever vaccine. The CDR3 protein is CSANGGQAYEQYF. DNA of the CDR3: TGCAGTGCTAACGGGGGCCAAGCCTACGAGCAGTACTTC.